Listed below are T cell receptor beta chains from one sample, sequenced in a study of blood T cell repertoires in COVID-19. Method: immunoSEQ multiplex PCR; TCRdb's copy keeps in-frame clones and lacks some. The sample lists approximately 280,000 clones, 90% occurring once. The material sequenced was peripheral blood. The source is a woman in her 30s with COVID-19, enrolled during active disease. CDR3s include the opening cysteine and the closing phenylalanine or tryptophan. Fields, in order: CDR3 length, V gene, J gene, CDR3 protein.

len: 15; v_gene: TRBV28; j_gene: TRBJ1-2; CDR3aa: CASSPGQDFINGYTF
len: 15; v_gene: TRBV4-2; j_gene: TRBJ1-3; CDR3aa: CASSGRGNPGNTIYF
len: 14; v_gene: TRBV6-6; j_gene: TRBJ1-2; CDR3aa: CASSYRGQGYGYTF
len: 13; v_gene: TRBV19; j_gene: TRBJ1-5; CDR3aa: CASSKGQDQPQHF
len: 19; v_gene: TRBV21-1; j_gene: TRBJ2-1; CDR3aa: CASPYEVTGTSGRANEQFF
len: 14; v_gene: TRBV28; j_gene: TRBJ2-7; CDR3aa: CASSLGSGTSEQYF
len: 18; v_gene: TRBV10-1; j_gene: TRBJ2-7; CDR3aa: CASSGTSGRAEGAYEQYF
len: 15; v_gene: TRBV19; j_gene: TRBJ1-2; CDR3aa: CASSRTEAINYGYTF
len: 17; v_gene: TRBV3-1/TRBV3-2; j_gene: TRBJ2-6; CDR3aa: CASSYTGGGSGANVLTF
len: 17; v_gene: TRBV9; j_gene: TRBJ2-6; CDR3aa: CASSVGTLTSGANVLTF
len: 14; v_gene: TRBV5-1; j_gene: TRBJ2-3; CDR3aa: CASSLAGGSDTQYF
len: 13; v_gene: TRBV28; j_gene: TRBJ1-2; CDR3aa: CASSLPQGVGYTF
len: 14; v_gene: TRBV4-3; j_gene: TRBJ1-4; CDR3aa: CASSHGPSGEKLFF
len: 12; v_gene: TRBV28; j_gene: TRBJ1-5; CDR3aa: CASHHGGQPQHF
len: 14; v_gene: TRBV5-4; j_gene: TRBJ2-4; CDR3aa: CASSSGPGGNIQYF
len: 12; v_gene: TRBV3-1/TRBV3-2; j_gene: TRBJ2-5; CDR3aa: CASSLGGERAYF
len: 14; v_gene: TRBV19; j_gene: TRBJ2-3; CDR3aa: CASSVQVSTDTQYF
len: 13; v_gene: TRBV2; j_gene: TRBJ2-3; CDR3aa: CASRDMTVDTQYF
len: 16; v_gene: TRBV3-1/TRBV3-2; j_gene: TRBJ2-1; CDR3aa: CASSQGGTRTYNEQFF
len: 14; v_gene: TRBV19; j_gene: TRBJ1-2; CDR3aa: CASSPGARAGGYTF
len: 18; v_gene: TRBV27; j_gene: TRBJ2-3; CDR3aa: CASSPTTTLAASTDTQYF
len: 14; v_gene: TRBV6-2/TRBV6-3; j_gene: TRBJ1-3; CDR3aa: CASSDPGSGNTIYF
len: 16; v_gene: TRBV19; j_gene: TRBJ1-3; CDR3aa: CASSSRDRISGNTIYF
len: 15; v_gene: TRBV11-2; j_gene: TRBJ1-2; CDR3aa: CASSSRDRIPYGYTF
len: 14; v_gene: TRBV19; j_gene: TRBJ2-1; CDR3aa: CASSTGGDYNEQFF
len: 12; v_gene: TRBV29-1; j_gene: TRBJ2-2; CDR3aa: CSVVPGTGELFF
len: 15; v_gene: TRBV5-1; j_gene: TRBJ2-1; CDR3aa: CASSLAGNSPNEQFF
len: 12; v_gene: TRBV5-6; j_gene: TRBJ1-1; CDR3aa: CASSLGGLWAFF
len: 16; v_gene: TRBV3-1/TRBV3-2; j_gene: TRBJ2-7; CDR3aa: CASSHSTSGRSYEQYF
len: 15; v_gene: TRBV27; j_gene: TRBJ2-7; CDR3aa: CASSSSETLSYEQYF
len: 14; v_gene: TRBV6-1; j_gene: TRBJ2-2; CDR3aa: CASSEVRSRGELFF
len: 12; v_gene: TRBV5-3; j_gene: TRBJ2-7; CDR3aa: CARSRTGYEQYF
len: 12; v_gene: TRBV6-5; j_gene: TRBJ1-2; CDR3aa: CASRKQGGGYTF
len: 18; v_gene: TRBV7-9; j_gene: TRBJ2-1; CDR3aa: CASSLAPAGGPSYNEQFF
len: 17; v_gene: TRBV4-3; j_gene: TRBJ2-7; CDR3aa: CASSQEAPGLEIHEQYF
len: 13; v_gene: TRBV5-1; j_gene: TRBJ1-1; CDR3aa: CASSLYLNTEAFF
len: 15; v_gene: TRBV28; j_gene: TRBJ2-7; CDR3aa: CASRFTSGATYEQYF
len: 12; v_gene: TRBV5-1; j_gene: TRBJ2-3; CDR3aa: CASSLTADTQYF
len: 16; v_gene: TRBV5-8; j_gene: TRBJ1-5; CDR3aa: CASSPRVGRSNQPQHF
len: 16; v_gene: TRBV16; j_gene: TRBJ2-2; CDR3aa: CASSQSAKANTGELFF
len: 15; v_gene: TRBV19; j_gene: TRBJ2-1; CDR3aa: CASSNIGGRANEQFF
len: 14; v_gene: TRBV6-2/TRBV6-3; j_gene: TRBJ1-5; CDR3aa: CASSDQRLNQPQHF
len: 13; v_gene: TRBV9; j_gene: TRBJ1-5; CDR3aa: CASSDQGNQPQHF
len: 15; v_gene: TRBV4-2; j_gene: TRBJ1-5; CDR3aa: CASSQEGQGYGPQHF
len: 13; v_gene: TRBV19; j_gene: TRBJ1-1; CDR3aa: CASRGQGDTEAFF
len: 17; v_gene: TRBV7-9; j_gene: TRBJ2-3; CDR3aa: CASSLIGLAGLTDTQYF
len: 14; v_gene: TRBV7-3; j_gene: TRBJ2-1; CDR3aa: CASSPPGQYNEQFF
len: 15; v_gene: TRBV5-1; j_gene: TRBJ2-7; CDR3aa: CASSLAWDRVYEQYF
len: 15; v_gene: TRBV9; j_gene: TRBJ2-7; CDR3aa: CASSAGASGSYEQYF
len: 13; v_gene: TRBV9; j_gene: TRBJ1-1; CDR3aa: CASSVKRGTEAFF
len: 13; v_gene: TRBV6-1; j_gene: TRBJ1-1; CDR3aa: CASSDQVGTEAFF
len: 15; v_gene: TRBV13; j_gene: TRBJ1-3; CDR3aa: CASSLRGRSGNTIYF
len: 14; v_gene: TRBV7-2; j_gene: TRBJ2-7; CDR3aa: CASSSAGGAYEQYF